This is a list of T cell receptor beta chains from one sample in a study of OX40 agonist ivuxolimab in advanced cancers. Clones were sequenced by immunoSEQ multiplex PCR, and TCRdb holds only the in-frame ones, with some missing. The sample includes over 30,000 clones, 70% to 85% of them seen just once. This sample comprised CD4+ or CD8+ T cells sorted from blood, obtained in a trial of the OX40 agonist ivuxolimab. Source of these receptors: an adult with an advanced solid tumor such as melanoma, head and neck, liver or kidney cancer. CDR3s include the opening cysteine and the closing phenylalanine or tryptophan. Each record gives: D gene, clone size, J gene, V gene, CDR3 DNA, CDR3 protein. A D gene is named only where the DNA matches it firmly. The size of a clone is reported for some rows only, either as once, few or many, or as a class for expanded clones.

>.|.|TRBJ1-1|TRBV7-6
TGTGCCAGCAGCTTATCACGGGCTTCTGAAGCTTTCTTT
CASSLSRASEAFF
>.|.|TRBJ1-2|TRBV6-5
TGTGCCAGCAAAAAAGGGGCTTATGGCTACACCTTC
CASKKGAYGYTF
>.|.|TRBJ2-5|TRBV7-9
TGTGCCAGCAGCTTGCGAGGGGGGACCCGCCAAGAGACCCAGTACTTC
CASSLRGGTRQETQYF
>TRBD1|once|TRBJ1-1|TRBV19
TGTGCCAGTAGTCCTTACTCGACAGGGCTCACTGAAGCTTTCTTT
CASSPYSTGLTEAFF
>.|.|TRBJ2-5|TRBV4-1
TGCGCCAGCAGCCAAGGGGGGACGTTCCAAGAGACCCAGTACTTC
CASSQGGTFQETQYF
>.|.|TRBJ1-5|TRBV5-6
TGTGCCAGCAGCTTAGGTTTAGGCCAAGGGCCCCAGCATTTT
CASSLGLGQGPQHF
>TRBD2|.|TRBJ2-4|TRBV7-2
TGTGCCAGCAGACTAGGACTAGCGGGGGCCCAAAACATTCAGTACTTC
CASRLGLAGAQNIQYF
>.|.|TRBJ2-3|TRBV19
TGTGCCAGTAGCCTGCTGACTTGGGCAGATACGCAGTATTTT
CASSLLTWADTQYF
>.|.|TRBJ2-7|TRBV7-8
TGTGCCAGCAGCTTAAGTTCGGGGCGACAGGTAATTTCGGGAGAGCAGTACTTC
CASSLSSGRQVISGEQYF
>.|.|TRBJ2-1|TRBV20-1
TGCAGTGCTAGAAACGGGGCTAGCGAGTTCTTC
CSARNGASEFF
>.|.|TRBJ1-2|TRBV6-5
TGTGCCAGCAGTTCGGCCAGGGAGGGTGGCTACACCTTC
CASSSAREGGYTF
>.|medium-sized|TRBJ1-2|TRBV7-9
TGTGCCAGCACCAAATTAGCTAACTATGGCTACACCTTC
CASTKLANYGYTF
>TRBD1|.|TRBJ2-3|TRBV2
TGTGCCAGCAGGGGGGACAGACCTAGCACAGATACGCAGTATTTT
CASRGDRPSTDTQYF
>.|.|TRBJ1-1|TRBV19
TGTGCCAGTAATGGGGGGATGAACACTGAAGCTTTCTTT
CASNGGMNTEAFF
>.|.|TRBJ2-2|TRBV2
TGTGCCAGCAGTTGGGACGGTAACACCGGGGAGCTGTTTTTT
CASSWDGNTGELFF
>.|.|TRBJ2-5|TRBV7-2
TGTGCCAGCAGCCGGGGAGGCGGGCAGGGGAAAGAGACCCAGTACTTC
CASSRGGGQGKETQYF
>.|.|TRBJ1-6|TRBV18
TGTGCCAGCTCAAGACAGAATTCACCCCTCCACTTT
CASSRQNSPLHF
>.|.|TRBJ2-3|TRBV27
TGTGCCAGCAGTTGGGCTCCGGCAGATACGCAGTATTTT
CASSWAPADTQYF
>TRBD1|few|TRBJ1-2|TRBV5-6
TGTGCCAGCAGCTTTGACAGGGGACGTGGCTACACCTTC
CASSFDRGRGYTF
>.|.|TRBJ1-1|TRBV7-3
TGTGCCAGCAGCCTTAGGAGGGTAGGCACTGAAGCTTTCTTT
CASSLRRVGTEAFF
>TRBD2|.|TRBJ2-1|TRBV25-1
TGTGCCAGCAGTTCCGCGGGGGGAAACTCCTACAATGAGCAGTTCTTC
CASSSAGGNSYNEQFF
>.|few|TRBJ2-5|TRBV19
TGTGCCAGTAGTCTAGAGGCAGGCGAACAAGAGACCCAGTACTTC
CASSLEAGEQETQYF
>.|.|TRBJ2-2|TRBV2
TGTGCCAGCAACTTACTAGGGCTTAGCACCGGGGAGCTGTTTTTT
CASNLLGLSTGELFF
>.|.|TRBJ1-6|TRBV27
TGTGCCAGCAGTTTGTCGAACTCCTATAATTCACCCCTCCACTTT
CASSLSNSYNSPLHF
>.|.|TRBJ2-3|TRBV11-3
TGTGCCAGCAGCTTGGGGGACACAGATACGCAGTATTTT
CASSLGDTDTQYF
>.|.|TRBJ1-3|TRBV6-1
TGTGCCAGCAGGCCACAGGTCTCTGGAAACACCATATATTTT
CASRPQVSGNTIYF
>.|.|TRBJ1-5|TRBV29-1
TGCAGCGTTTTGGGAGGAAGCAATCAGCCCCAGCATTTT
CSVLGGSNQPQHF
>.|.|TRBJ2-2|TRBV7-9
TGTGCCAGCAGCCCGCGGCCGGCGGGTGGGGAGCTGTTTTTT
CASSPRPAGGELFF
>TRBD2|.|TRBJ2-3|TRBV5-8
TGTGCCAGCAGCTTGGGACTAGCCCAATTCACAGATACGCAGTATTTT
CASSLGLAQFTDTQYF
>.|.|TRBJ2-7|TRBV19
TGTGCCAGTAGTTCGGGTTACTACGAGCAGTACTTC
CASSSGYYEQYF